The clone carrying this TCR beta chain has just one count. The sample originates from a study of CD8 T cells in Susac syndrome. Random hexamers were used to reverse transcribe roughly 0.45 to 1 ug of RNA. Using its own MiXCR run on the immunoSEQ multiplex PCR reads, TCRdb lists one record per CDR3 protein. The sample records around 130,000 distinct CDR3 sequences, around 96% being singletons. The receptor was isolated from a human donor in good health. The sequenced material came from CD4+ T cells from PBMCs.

The CDR3 DNA follows: TGTGCCAGTAGTATTTGGGGCACAGCAGATCAAGAGACCCAGTACTTC. Its protein is CASSIWGTADQETQYF. The chain combines TRBV19 with TRBJ2-5; TRBD1 might be the D (5 bases). Germline values: CDR1 LNHDA, CDR2 SQIVND (reference sequence). V was pared by 3 bases and J by 2 bases, with 16 bases between. This CDR3 comprises 16 residues.